The 13 T cell receptor beta chains given below trace back to one sample, sequenced in a study of CD8+ T cells in alopecia areata. cDNA serving as the sequencing template came from extracted, reverse transcribed RNA. The protocol was immunoSEQ multiplex PCR, while the TCRdb copy is restricted to in-frame clones and leaves out a portion. Among over 120,000 clones listed, 58% were seen once. The sample was CD4+ T cells sorted from blood, taken at week 0. All receptors come from a human donor with alopecia areata.

The chain joins TRBV2 to TRBJ2-4; no reliable D call. Germline loops: CDR1 SNHLY, CDR2 FYNNEI. Trimming removed 9 bases at V and 3 bases at J, with 6 bases between. CDR3 size: 11 residues. The CDR3 bases are TGTGCCAGTGGAATCAAAAACATTCAGTACTTC. Amino acid sequence: CASGIKNIQYF.

V is TRBV29-1 and J is TRBJ2-7; D tentatively fits TRBD1 or TRBD2 (7 bases each). The V end was cut by 1 base, the J end by 6 bases, with 13 bases between. The CDR3 covers 13 residues. Germline values: CDR1 SQVTM, CDR2 ANQGSEA. The CDR3 reads CSVEGTRGGEQYF. For the CDR3, the DNA is TGCAGCGTTGAAGGAACCAGGGGGGGCGAGCAGTACTTC.

V usage is TRBV5-1 and J usage is TRBJ1-6, with TRBD1 matching over 8 bases. V dropped 0 bases and J dropped 7; count of bases not matched to a gene: 6. Germline CDR1 SGHRS, CDR2 YFSETQ. The CDR3 is made up of 16 amino acids. CDR3 in DNA: TGCGCCAGCAGCTTGGCGGGGGCAGGGGGCAATTCACCCCTCCACTTT. Protein: CASSLAGAGGNSPLHF.

The J gene is TRBJ2-3, the V gene TRBV30; 13 nucleotides line up with TRBD2. Germline trimming cut 0 bases from V and 3 bases from J; bases unmatched to any gene: 0. CDR1 GTSNPN and CDR2 SVGIG come from the germline V gene (reference sequence). The CDR3 consists of 15 residues. In DNA, the CDR3 is TGTGCCTGGAGTGTGGGACTAGCGGGGACAGATACGCAGTATTTT. Its translation: CAWSVGLAGTDTQYF. Full variable domain (rest looked up from reference TRBV30 and TRBJ2-3): SQTIHQWPATLVQPVGSPLSLECTVEGTSNPNLYWYRQAAGRGLQLLFYSVGIGQISSEVPQNLSASRPQDRQFILSSKKLLLSDSGFYLCAWSVGLAGTDTQYFGPGTRLTVL.

The chain carries TRBV25-1 and TRBJ1-2; the match to TRBD1 covers 7 bases. CDR3 size: 14 residues. J was trimmed by 4 bases and V by 5 bases; bases with no gene match: 7. Germline V gene lookup returns CDR1 MGHDK and CDR2 SYGVNS. CDR3 region: CASSHTGVGYGYTF. The CDR3 coding sequence is TGTGCCAGCAGTCATACAGGGGTGGGCTATGGCTACACCTTC.

This clone was picked up one time. This chain links TRBV5-6 with TRBJ2-1, with no clear D. There are 15 residues in the CDR3. Trimming cost V 0 bases and J 5 bases, with 12 bases left between them. Per the germline V gene, CDR1 is SGHDT and CDR2 is YYEEEE. Here the CDR3 DNA reads TGTGCCAGCAGCTTGGTGATTCAGAGAGACAATGAGCAGTTCTTC. Amino acids: CASSLVIQRDNEQFF.

V is TRBV10-3 and J is TRBJ2-5; TRBD2 matches 7 bases. Germline V gene data show CDR1 as ENHRY and CDR2 as SYGVKD. Trimming removed 0 bases from V and 5 bases from J; junction bases left unmatched: 3. The CDR3 length is 14 residues. DNA for the CDR3: TGTGCCATCAGTGAGTCGGGGGGGACGGAGACCCAGTACTTC. It is translated as CAISESGGTETQYF.

The gene calls are TRBV30 and TRBJ2-3; D is perhaps TRBD1 (6 bases). Germline values: CDR1 GTSNPN, CDR2 SVGIG (reference sequence). Deletions cut 3 bases from V and 4 bases from J, with 8 bases between. The CDR3 totals 12 residues. The CDR3 nucleotides are TGTGCCTGGAGCAAGGGGGCAGATACGCAGTATTTT. Amino acids: CAWSKGADTQYF.

The rearrangement links TRBV29-1 to TRBJ2-7; 10 bases line up with TRBD1. Germline loops: CDR1 SQVTM, CDR2 ANQGSEA. The CDR3 is 17 residues long. Germline trimming cut 0 bases from V and 5 bases from J; bases unmatched to any gene: 13. DNA of the CDR3: TGCAGCGTTGAAGATCTGCGTGACAGGGGGCTTTGCAACGAGCAGTACTTC. Translation gives CSVEDLRDRGLCNEQYF.

The chain links TRBV5-1 to TRBJ2-3, with a weak D call TRBD1 (6 bases). Germline CDR1 is SGHRS and CDR2 is YFSETQ. This CDR3 contains 14 residues. The V and J ends lost 6 bases and 2 bases respectively, with 13 bases between them. For the CDR3, the DNA is TGCGCCAGCAAAGGGCTGGGACACACAGATACGCAGTATTTT. This translates into CASKGLGHTDTQYF. The whole variable domain, filled in from reference TRBV5-1 and TRBJ2-3, reads KAGVTQTPRYLIKTRGQQVTLSCSPISGHRSVSWYQQTPGQGLQFLFEYFSETQRNKGNFPGRFSGRQFSNSRSEMNVSTLELGDSALYLCASKGLGHTDTQYFGPGTRLTVL.

This clone was counted only a few times. The sample holds other DNA sequences that translate to the same CDR3. V is TRBV29-1 and J is TRBJ2-2; possibly TRBD1 for D (5 bases). The CDR3 loop spans 13 amino acids. The V gene lost 4 bases and the J gene lost 3 bases, with 9 bases spanning the gap. Germline V CDR1 and CDR2: SQVTM, ANQGSEA. CDR3 region: CSVGQGYTGELFF. The CDR3 nucleotides read TGCAGCGTTGGCCAGGGATACACCGGGGAGCTGTTTTTT.

This clone came up a few times. The V call is TRBV5-1, the J call TRBJ1-1; tentative D call: TRBD1 (5 bases). The germline V gene has CDR1 SGHRS and CDR2 YFSETQ. The CDR3 contains 14 residues. V was pared by 0 bases and J by 4 bases, with 10 bases between. The CDR3 DNA follows: TGCGCCAGCAGCTTGGAGGGGTTCGGCACTGAAGCTTTCTTT. Translating it yields CASSLEGFGTEAFF.

This chain joins TRBV2 and TRBJ2-7; D gene uncertain. With 4 bases removed from V and 4 bases from J, the gap between germline ends came to 5 bases. Germline lookup yields CDR1 SNHLY and CDR2 FYNNEI. This CDR3 is 11 amino acids long. The CDR3 spells CASSGLYEQYF. For the CDR3, the DNA is TGTGCCAGCAGTGGCTTGTACGAGCAGTACTTC. The full variable domain, its missing parts supplied by reference TRBV2 and TRBJ2-7, is EPEVTQTPSHQVTQMGQEVILRCVPISNHLYFYWYRQILGQKVEFLVSFYNNEISEKSEIFDDQFSVERPDGSNFTLKIRSTKLEDSAMYFCASSGLYEQYFGPGTRLTVT.